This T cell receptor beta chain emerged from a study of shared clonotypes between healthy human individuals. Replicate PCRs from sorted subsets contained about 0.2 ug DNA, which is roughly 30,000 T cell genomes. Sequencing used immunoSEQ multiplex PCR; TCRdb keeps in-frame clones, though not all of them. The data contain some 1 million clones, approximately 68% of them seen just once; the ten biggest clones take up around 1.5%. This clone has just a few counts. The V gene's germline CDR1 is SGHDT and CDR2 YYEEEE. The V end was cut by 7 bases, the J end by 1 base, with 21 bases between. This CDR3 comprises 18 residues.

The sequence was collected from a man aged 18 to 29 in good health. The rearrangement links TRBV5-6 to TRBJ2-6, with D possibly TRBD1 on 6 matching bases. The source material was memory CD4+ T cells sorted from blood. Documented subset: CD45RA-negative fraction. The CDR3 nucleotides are TGTGCCAGCGGTAGGAGAGGCAGGGGTGAGTCTGGGGCCAACGTCCTGACTTTC. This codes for CASGRRGRGESGANVLTF.